Detailed here is one TCR beta chain. Antigen: not known. The sample comes from a study of cytomegalovirus exposure and HLA in healthy donors. Study summary: The platform used for the 120 or so validation repertoires matched that of the 500 to 850 first-cohort repertoires, a later analysis reported.

Donors were drawn from the 120-subject validation cohort, separate from the approximately 670-subject first cohort. CDR1 and CDR2 from the germline V gene are SGHAT and FQNNGV. Trimming took 3 bases from V and 6 from J, leaving 11 bases between them. The CDR3 covers 14 residues. Profiling relied on immunoSEQ multiplex PCR, and the TCRdb table lists in-frame clones only, not all of them. Here the sample spans 150,000 to 200,000 clones, around nine tenths being singletons. Study-wide findings and caveats: Researchers catalogued approximately 170 TCR beta chains as cytomegalovirus-associated. Rare TCR sequences dominated, though some public TCRs recurred in many donors.

The sample taken for sequencing was PBMCs. The chain links TRBV11-2 to TRBJ2-2, with a possible D match to TRBD1 (7 bases). The clonotype originates from a man younger than 40 in good health and CMV-seropositive. The CDR3 nucleotides are TGTGCCAGCAGCTTGACAGGGAGGCCCGGGGAGCTGTTTTTT. It specifies CASSLTGRPGELFF.